Here is one T cell receptor (beta chain) with its context. Antigen specificity is unknown. This entry is derived from a study of cytotoxic CD8 clonotypes in ibrutinib-treated CLL. Overall study findings and caveats: A rise in clonality was seen at ibrutinib response, and a fall back toward baseline was seen at progression. Patients showed higher baseline clonality than age-matched healthy donors, and it tracked circulating CD8+ T-cell counts.

V lost 0 bases and J lost 5, with 14 bases in between. Germline V gene lookup returns CDR1 SGHKS and CDR2 YYEKEE (reference sequence). The length of the CDR3 is 15 residues. Using immunoSEQ multiplex PCR, the repertoire was profiled, and TCRdb retains in-frame clones only, with some absent. The data show 110,000 to 150,000 clones, around 76% seen once. This TCR was sampled from a human donor with chronic lymphocytic leukemia. Sequencing was performed on PBMCs, taken after 24 months of ibrutinib treatment. The chain couples TRBV5-5 to TRBJ1-1; D is undetermined. CDR3 loop: CASSLAAGMGTEAFF. The DNA for the CDR3 is TGTGCCAGCAGCTTGGCCGCGGGAATGGGAACTGAAGCTTTCTTT.